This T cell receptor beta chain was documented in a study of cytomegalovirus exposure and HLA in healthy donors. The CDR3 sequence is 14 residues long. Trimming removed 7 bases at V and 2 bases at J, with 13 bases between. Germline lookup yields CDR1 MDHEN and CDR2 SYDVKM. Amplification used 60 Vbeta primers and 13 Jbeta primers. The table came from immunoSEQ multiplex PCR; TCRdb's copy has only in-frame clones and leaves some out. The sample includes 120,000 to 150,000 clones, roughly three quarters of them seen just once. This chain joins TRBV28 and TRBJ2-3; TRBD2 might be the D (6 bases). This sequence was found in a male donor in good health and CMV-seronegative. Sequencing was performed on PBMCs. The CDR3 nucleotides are TGTGCCAGCACCTTGGGGACTCCCACAGATACGCAGTATTTT. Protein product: CASTLGTPTDTQYF.